These T cell receptor beta chains were read from a single sample in a study of blood T cells in healthy people across ages. MiXCR, applied by TCRdb to the 5' RACE reads, yields one record per CDR3 protein. The top ten clones hold about 3% of a sample with approximately 780,000 distinct CDR3 sequences, under 30% of them seen once. This same sample was also part of a study on T cells of mothers and their children.

The sample consisted of blood. Receptor source: a boy younger than 18 in good health. Each CDR3 is given without its conserved first and last residue. D genes are given only for firm matches.

AISESSYNEQF	.	TRBV10-3	TRBJ2-1
AISDGGRDTGELF	.	TRBV10-3	TRBJ2-2
ASSPGGAGRYEQY	TRBD2	TRBV13	TRBJ2-7
ASSLDILAGAPWF	TRBD2	TRBV11-2	TRBJ2-5
SARVIRDRPDEQF	TRBD1	TRBV20-1	TRBJ2-1
ASSEASGGPSTQY	TRBD2	TRBV2	TRBJ2-5
AIKPSAATDTQY	.	TRBV10-3	TRBJ2-3
AWSVVGHFEKLF	.	TRBV30	TRBJ1-4
ASSLDRREQF	.	TRBV7-2	.
ASSAPASGTNTGELF	TRBD2	TRBV9	TRBJ2-2
ASSPSGGGYRNYGYT	TRBD1	TRBV12-3/TRBV12-4	TRBJ1-2
ASRPPRGRNEQY	TRBD1	TRBV6-5	TRBJ2-7
ASGLPGAVDTQY	.	TRBV7-9	TRBJ2-3
ASSHTGEPYGYT	TRBD1	TRBV3-1	TRBJ1-2
ASSQEAGAVSYEQY	.	TRBV4-1	TRBJ2-7
AKFWGLSYEQY	.	TRBV5-1	TRBJ2-7
ASSPGPEDEKLF	.	TRBV5-1	TRBJ1-4
ASSFGELYDTGPAEAF	.	TRBV28	TRBJ1-1
ASSEEISGANVLT	.	TRBV6-1	TRBJ2-6
SVKRNRGSGNTIY	TRBD1	TRBV29-1	TRBJ1-3
ATSRDLIRGLRSYEQY	TRBD1	TRBV15	.
ATSRDLTDYGYT	.	TRBV15	TRBJ1-2
ASSRDRLETQY	.	TRBV10-2	TRBJ2-5
ASSGQGDYEQY	TRBD1	TRBV4-1	TRBJ2-7
ASTREGTGTYEQY	.	TRBV6-1	TRBJ2-7
SARDFGTRNEKLF	.	TRBV20-1	TRBJ1-4
ASRAAGLGANVLT	TRBD2	TRBV27	TRBJ2-6
ASSKLSYNEQF	.	TRBV27	.
ASSVATLAGDTQY	TRBD2	TRBV9	TRBJ2-3
ASRGGALNTGELF	.	TRBV5-1	TRBJ2-2
ASATRDRDEKLF	TRBD1	TRBV12-3/TRBV12-4	TRBJ1-4
ASSPRWARGALTGELF	TRBD2	TRBV6-1	TRBJ2-2
ASSLTTGRGYGYT	.	TRBV27	TRBJ1-2
ASPRTGDLSYNSPLH	.	TRBV5-6	TRBJ1-6
ASSHLGLAGWDTQY	TRBD2	TRBV27	TRBJ2-3
ASSEGQFFTDTQY	TRBD1	TRBV2	TRBJ2-3
SVSGQYLGKLF	.	TRBV29-1	TRBJ1-4